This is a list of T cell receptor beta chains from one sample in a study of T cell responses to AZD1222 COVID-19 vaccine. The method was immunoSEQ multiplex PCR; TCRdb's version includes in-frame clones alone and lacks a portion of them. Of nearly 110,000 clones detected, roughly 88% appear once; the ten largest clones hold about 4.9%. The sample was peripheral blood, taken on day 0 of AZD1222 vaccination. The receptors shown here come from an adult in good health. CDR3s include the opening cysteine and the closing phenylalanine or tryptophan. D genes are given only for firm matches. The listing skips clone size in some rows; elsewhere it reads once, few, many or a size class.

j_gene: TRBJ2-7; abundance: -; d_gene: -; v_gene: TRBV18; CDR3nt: TGTGCCAGCTCGGACAACAGACTCGCTGTTGAGCAGTACTTC; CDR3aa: CASSDNRLAVEQYF
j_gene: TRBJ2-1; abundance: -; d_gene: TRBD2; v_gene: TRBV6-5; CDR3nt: TGTGCCAGCAGTACATCGACTAGCGGGGAGCAGTTCTTC; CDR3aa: CASSTSTSGEQFF
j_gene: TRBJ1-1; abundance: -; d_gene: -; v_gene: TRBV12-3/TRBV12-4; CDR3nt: TGTGCCAGCACTTCCCACACTGAAGCTTTCTTT; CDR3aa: CASTSHTEAFF
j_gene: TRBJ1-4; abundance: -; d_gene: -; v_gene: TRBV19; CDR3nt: TGTGCCAGTAGTATAGTAGGGCAACGAGAAAAACTGTTTTTT; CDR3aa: CASSIVGQREKLFF
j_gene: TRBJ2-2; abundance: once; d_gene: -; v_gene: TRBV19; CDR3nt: TGTGCCAGTAGTATAGGGCAGGGTGGGACCGGGGAGCTGTTTTTT; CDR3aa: CASSIGQGGTGELFF
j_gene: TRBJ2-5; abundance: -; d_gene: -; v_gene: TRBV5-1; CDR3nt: TGCGCCAGCAGCTTGTCTGAAAAGACCCAGTACTTC; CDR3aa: CASSLSEKTQYF
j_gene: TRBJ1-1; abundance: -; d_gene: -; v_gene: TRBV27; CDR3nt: TGTGCCAGCAGATATGACCTTTACGCGAACACTGAAGCTTTCTTT; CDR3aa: CASRYDLYANTEAFF
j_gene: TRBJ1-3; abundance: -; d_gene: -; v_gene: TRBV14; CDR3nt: TGTGCCAGCAGACAAACAGGCTTCTCTGGAAACACCATATATTTT; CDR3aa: CASRQTGFSGNTIYF
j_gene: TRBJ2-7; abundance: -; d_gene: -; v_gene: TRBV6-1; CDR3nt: TGTGCCAGCAGTGAGGGGTATACGGGTGAGCAGTACTTC; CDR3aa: CASSEGYTGEQYF
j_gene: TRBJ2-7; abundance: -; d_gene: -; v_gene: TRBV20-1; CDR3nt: TGCAGTGCTGGACCGGGGGACTTC; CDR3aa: CSAGPGDF
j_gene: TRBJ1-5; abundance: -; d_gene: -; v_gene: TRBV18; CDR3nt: TGTGCCAGCTCATCGACGGACTATAGCAATCAGCCCCAGCATTTT; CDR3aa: CASSSTDYSNQPQHF
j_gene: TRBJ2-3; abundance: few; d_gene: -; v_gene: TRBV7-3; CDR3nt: TGTGCCAGCAGCTTAAAAGAGGGAGGAACAGATACGCAGTATTTT; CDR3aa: CASSLKEGGTDTQYF
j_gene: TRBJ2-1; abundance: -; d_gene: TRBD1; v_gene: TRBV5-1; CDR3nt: TGCGCCAGCAGCACCCCCCGGGACAGGTTACATGAGCAGTTCTTC; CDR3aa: CASSTPRDRLHEQFF
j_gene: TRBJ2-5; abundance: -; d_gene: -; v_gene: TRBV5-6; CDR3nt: TGTGCCAGCAGCCCTCTAGCGATCAAGGAGGAGACCCAGTACTTC; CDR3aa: CASSPLAIKEETQYF
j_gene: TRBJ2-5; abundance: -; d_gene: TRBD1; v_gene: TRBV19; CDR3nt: TGTGCCAGTAGTGCCGGGACAGGGGTGCTAAAAGAGACCCAGTACTTC; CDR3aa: CASSAGTGVLKETQYF
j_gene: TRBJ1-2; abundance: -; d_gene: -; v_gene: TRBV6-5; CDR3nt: TGTGCCAGCCTGGGGCAAACAAACTATGGCTACACCTTC; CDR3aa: CASLGQTNYGYTF
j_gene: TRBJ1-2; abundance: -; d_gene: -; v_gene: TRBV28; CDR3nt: TGTGCCAGCACAGGGGCGAACTATGGCTACACCTTC; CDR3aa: CASTGANYGYTF
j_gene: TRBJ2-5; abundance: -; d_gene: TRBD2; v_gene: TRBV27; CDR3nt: TGTGCCAGCAGTTTATCTCTAGCGGGGACGCTCCAAGAGACCCAGTACTTC; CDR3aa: CASSLSLAGTLQETQYF
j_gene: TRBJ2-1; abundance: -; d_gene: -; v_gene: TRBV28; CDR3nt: TGTGCCAGCAGCCTGACGGCCAGTGAGCAGTTCTTC; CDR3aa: CASSLTASEQFF
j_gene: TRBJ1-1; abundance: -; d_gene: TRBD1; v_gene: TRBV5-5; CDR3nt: TGTGCCAGCAGTTCGGACAGGGACACTGAAGCTTTCTTT; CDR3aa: CASSSDRDTEAFF
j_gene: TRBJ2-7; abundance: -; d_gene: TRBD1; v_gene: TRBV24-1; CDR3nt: TGTGCCACCAGTCCCCGACAGGGGGTAGACGAGCAGTACTTC; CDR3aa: CATSPRQGVDEQYF
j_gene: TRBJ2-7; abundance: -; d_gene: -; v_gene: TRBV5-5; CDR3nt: TGTGCCAGCAGCTTGGCCCCCCCCGGGGTATACGAGCAGTACTTC; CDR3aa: CASSLAPPGVYEQYF
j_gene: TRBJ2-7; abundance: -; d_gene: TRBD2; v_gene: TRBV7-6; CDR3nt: TGTGCCAGCAGCTTAAAACTAGCGGGACTATTGAACTACGAGCAGTACTTC; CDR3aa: CASSLKLAGLLNYEQYF
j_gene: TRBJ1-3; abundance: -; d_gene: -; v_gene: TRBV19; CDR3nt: TGTGCCAGTAGTACCCTCTCTGGAAACACCATATATTTT; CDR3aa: CASSTLSGNTIYF
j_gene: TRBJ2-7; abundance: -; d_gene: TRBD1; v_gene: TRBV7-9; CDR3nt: TGTGCCAGCAGCGACTTCCTGGGACAGGGATACGAGCAGTACTTC; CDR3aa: CASSDFLGQGYEQYF
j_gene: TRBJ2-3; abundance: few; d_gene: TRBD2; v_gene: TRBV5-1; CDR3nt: TGCGCCAGCAGCGTTAGCGGGATCGCAGATACGCAGTATTTT; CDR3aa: CASSVSGIADTQYF
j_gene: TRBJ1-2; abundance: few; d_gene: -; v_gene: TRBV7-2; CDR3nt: TGTGCCAGCAGCTTAGTGGGGGGCGGAGGTGGCTACACCTTC; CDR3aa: CASSLVGGGGGYTF
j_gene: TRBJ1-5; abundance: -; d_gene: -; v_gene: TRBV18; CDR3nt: TGTGCCAGCTCACCAGGGGTCGAGGGACCCCAGCATTTT; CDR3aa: CASSPGVEGPQHF
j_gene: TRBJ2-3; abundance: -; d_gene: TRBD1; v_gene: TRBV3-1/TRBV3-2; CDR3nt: TGTGCCAGCAGCTTCGGGACAGGGCGGATTGGAGATACGCAGTATTTT; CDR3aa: CASSFGTGRIGDTQYF
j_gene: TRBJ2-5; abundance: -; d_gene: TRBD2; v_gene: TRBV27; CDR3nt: TGTGCCAGCAGTTTATCAGTCCTAGCGGGAGCAGAGACCCAGTACTTC; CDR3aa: CASSLSVLAGAETQYF
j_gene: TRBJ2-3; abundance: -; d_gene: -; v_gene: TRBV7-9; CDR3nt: TGTGCCAGCAGCTTATTGGACCACACAGATACGCAGTATTTT; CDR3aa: CASSLLDHTDTQYF
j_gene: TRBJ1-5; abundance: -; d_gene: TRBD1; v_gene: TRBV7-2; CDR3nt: TGTGCCAGCAGCCCCACACAGGGGGCCGGGCAGCCCCAGCATTTT; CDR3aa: CASSPTQGAGQPQHF
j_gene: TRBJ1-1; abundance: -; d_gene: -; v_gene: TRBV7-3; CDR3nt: TGTGCCAGCAGCTATGCGGAAGGGGCCAGAGCTTTCTTT; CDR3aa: CASSYAEGARAFF